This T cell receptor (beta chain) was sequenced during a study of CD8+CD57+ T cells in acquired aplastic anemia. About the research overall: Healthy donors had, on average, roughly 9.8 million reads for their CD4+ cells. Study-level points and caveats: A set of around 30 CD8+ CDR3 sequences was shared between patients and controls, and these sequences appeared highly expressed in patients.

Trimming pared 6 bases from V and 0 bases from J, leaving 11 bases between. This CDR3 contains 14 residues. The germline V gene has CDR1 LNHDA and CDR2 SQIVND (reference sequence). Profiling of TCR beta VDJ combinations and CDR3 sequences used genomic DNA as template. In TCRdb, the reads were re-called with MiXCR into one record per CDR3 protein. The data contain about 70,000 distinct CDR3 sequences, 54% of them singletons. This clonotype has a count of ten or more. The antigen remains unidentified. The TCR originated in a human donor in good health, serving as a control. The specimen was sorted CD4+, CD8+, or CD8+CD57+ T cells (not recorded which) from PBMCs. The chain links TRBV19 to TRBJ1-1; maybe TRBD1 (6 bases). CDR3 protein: CASRSGAMNTEAFF. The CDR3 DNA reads TGTGCCAGTAGGTCAGGGGCGATGAACACTGAAGCTTTCTTT.